The 26 T cell receptor beta chains reported below all come from one sample, sequenced in a study of T cells in Graves' hyperthyroidism and ophthalmopathy. The CDR3 regions of TCR beta were amplified from RNA transcripts. Researchers ran a first-round RT-PCR on the TCR CDR3 using the HTBI primer set. MiXCR, applied by TCRdb to the multiplex PCR reads, yields one record per CDR3 protein. In the table there are 650,000 to 850,000 distinct CDR3 sequences, around 20% of which are singletons. The sample taken for sequencing was blood. These receptors were taken from a woman between 50 and 59 years old with Graves' hyperthyroidism that later progressed to Graves' ophthalmopathy.

This clonotype appeared many times. V usage is TRBV3-1 and J usage is TRBJ1-2; unclear D gene. Germline values: CDR1 LGHDT, CDR2 YNNKEL (reference sequence). Trimming took off 1 base at V and 2 bases at J, with 11 bases between the two ends. The CDR3 is 15 residues long. The CDR3 here is CASSQGLAVNYGYTF. CDR3 DNA sequence: TGTGCCAGCAGCCAAGGTTTGGCCGTAAACTATGGCTACACCTTC.

This clonotype was detected many times. The CDR3 DNA is TGCGCCAGCAGCTTGGCCCTAGGGCAAGAGACCCAGTACTTC. Translation: CASSLALGQETQYF. The chain combines TRBV5-1 with TRBJ2-5; D remains unclear. The CDR3 consists of 14 residues. Per the germline V gene, CDR1 is SGHRS and CDR2 is YFSETQ. Deletions cut 0 bases from V and 2 bases from J, with 8 bases between.

This clonotype has a count of ten or more. V usage is TRBV20-1 and J usage is TRBJ2-5, with 8 bases that match TRBD2. CDR1 is DFQATT and CDR2 is SNEGSKA in the germline V gene (reference sequence). The J segment lost 2 bases and the V segment lost 5 bases, leaving 1 base of the junction unmatched. CDR3 length equals 12 residues. CDR3 amino acids: CSAPGGQETQYF. CDR3 sequence (DNA): TGCAGTGCTCCGGGGGGGCAAGAGACCCAGTACTTC.

This clonotype was detected a few times. The chain couples TRBV5-4 to TRBJ2-5; 8 nucleotides line up with TRBD1. The CDR3 consists of 16 residues. Germline V lookup: CDR1 SGHNT, CDR2 YYREEE (reference sequence). Germline trimming cut 4 bases from V and 2 bases from J; bases unmatched to any gene: 10. For the CDR3, the DNA is TGTGCCAGCAGCGCCCTGGACAGGGTGGGACAAGAGACCCAGTACTTC. Residues: CASSALDRVGQETQYF.

In its sample, this clonotype was seen many times. The chain carries TRBV20-1 and TRBJ2-3; 9 nucleotides agree with TRBD2. This CDR3 is 17 amino acids long. Trimming cost V 0 bases and J 1 base; bases outside gene matches: 8. CDR1 is DFQATT and CDR2 is SNEGSKA in the germline V gene (reference sequence). The CDR3 protein is CSARENSRGGRTDTQYF. The CDR3, as DNA: TGCAGTGCTAGAGAGAACTCGCGGGGGGGACGCACAGATACGCAGTATTTT.

In this sample, this clonotype turned up many times. This chain connects TRBV5-1 to TRBJ1-1; tentative D call: TRBD1 (5 bases). V was shortened by 3 bases and J by 2 bases, with 8 bases between the two germline ends. The germline gives CDR1 SGHRS, CDR2 YFSETQ. This CDR3 contains 13 residues. The CDR3 sequence: CASSWGDNTEAFF. The CDR3 DNA reads as TGCGCCAGCAGCTGGGGCGACAACACTGAAGCTTTCTTT.

This clonotype was observed many times. This chain joins TRBV10-3 and TRBJ2-7; D is perhaps TRBD1 or TRBD2 (7 bases each). Trimming stripped 3 bases from V and 2 bases from J, with 14 bases between. Per the germline V gene, CDR1 is ENHRY and CDR2 is SYGVKD. This CDR3 comprises 15 residues. This CDR3 is CAISEEGAGAYEQYF. CDR3 in DNA: TGTGCCATCAGTGAAGAGGGGGCGGGGGCCTACGAGCAGTACTTC.

This clonotype came up a few times. The V gene is TRBV29-1, the J gene TRBJ1-1, with D tentatively TRBD1 (6 bases). V was shortened by 8 bases and J by 2 bases, with 15 bases between the two germline ends. This CDR3 contains 13 residues. CDR1 is SQVTM, CDR2 ANQGSEA, per germline. CDR3 coding DNA: TGCAGCTCACGTGAGGGGGGAAACACTGAAGCTTTCTTT. Its protein product is CSSREGGNTEAFF.

This clonotype was picked up many times. V and J are TRBV5-1 and TRBJ1-5; 11 nucleotides align to TRBD1. There are 17 residues in the CDR3. V gave up 4 bases and J gave up 1 base; unmatched junction bases: 7. Germline V gene sequence: CDR1 SGHRS, CDR2 YFSETQ. The CDR3 is CASSPGTGGGSNQPQHF. Written as DNA, the CDR3 is TGCGCCAGCAGCCCCGGGACAGGGGGGGGCAGCAATCAGCCCCAGCATTTT.

This clonotype showed up just a few times. The chain joins TRBV9 to TRBJ2-2, with no clear D. The CDR3 totals 16 residues. Germline lookup yields CDR1 SGDLS and CDR2 YYNGEE. With 1 base removed from V and 0 bases from J, the gap between germline ends came to 10 bases. CDR3 region: CASSVRPGTNTGELFF. The CDR3 region has the DNA TGTGCCAGCAGCGTAAGACCAGGAACGAACACCGGGGAGCTGTTTTTT.

Here the CDR3 DNA reads TGTGCCAGCAGCGGACGGTGGGGCTACGAGCAGTACTTC. Translation: CASSGRWGYEQYF. The rearrangement joins TRBV5-6 to TRBJ2-7; D remains unclear. The germline gives CDR1 SGHDT, CDR2 YYEEEE. CDR3 length: 13 residues. Trimming shortened V by 4 bases and J by 3 bases, and 11 bases separated the two germline ends.

V usage is TRBV10-3 and J usage is TRBJ1-1; TRBD1 aligns across 8 bases. J was trimmed by 4 bases and V by 7 bases; bases with no gene match: 5. The V gene's germline CDR1 is ENHRY and CDR2 SYGVKD. CDR3 length: 13 residues. CDR3 nucleotide sequence: TGTGCCATCACAGGGGGCGAAGGCACTGAAGCTTTCTTT. This encodes CAITGGEGTEAFF.

The sample holds many counts of this clonotype. This chain joins TRBV10-3 and TRBJ1-1; D is unresolved. Trimming took 4 bases from V and 1 from J, leaving 7 bases between them. Per germline, CDR1 ENHRY and CDR2 SYGVKD. The CDR3 is 13 amino acids. The CDR3, as DNA: TGTGCCATCAGTGGGACTGGGAACACTGAAGCTTTCTTT. Translation gives CAISGTGNTEAFF.

In this sample, this clonotype turned up many times. The chain links TRBV12-3 or TRBV12-4 to TRBJ2-2, with a tentative D call TRBD1 (6 bases). The CDR3 is 13 residues long. Trimming removed 5 bases from V and 5 bases from J, with 9 bases in between. For the CDR3, the DNA is TGTGCCAGCAGTAAACAGGGAACCGGGGAGCTGTTTTTT. This translates into CASSKQGTGELFF.

This clonotype was recorded a few times. The rearrangement joins TRBV27 to TRBJ1-5; D not certain. Germline V lookup: CDR1 MNHEY, CDR2 SMNVEV (reference sequence). This CDR3 contains 13 residues. Trimming removed 5 bases at V and 5 bases at J, with 10 bases between. The CDR3 DNA sequence: TGTGCCAGCAGTCTCAACCAGTATCAGCCCCAGCATTTT. Protein sequence: CASSLNQYQPQHF.

The chain is built from TRBV14 and TRBJ2-7; 10 bases agree with TRBD2. Germline CDR1 is SGHDN and CDR2 is FVKESK. The CDR3 has 19 residues. V was clipped by 2 bases and J by 3 bases; unmatched bases: 16. The CDR3 DNA reads TGTGCCAGCAGCCAACGCCCGGGACTAGCGCTGGCGGGGAGCTACGAGCAGTACTTC. This gives the protein CASSQRPGLALAGSYEQYF. The variable domain in full, completed from reference TRBV14 and TRBJ2-7, reads EAGVTQFPSHSVIEKGQTVTLRCDPISGHDNLYWYRRVMGKEIKFLLHFVKESKQDESGMPNNRFLAERTGGTYSTLKVQPAELEDSGVYFCASSQRPGLALAGSYEQYFGPGTRLTVT.

This clonotype has more than one count but fewer than ten. The chain couples TRBV9 to TRBJ1-6, with 9 bases fitting TRBD1. Losses at the gene ends were 4 bases for V and 9 bases for J; bases not matched to a gene: 5. CDR1 is SGDLS, CDR2 YYNGEE, per germline. The CDR3 spans 14 residues. This chain's CDR3 is CASSPQDRGSPLHF. CDR3 bases: TGTGCCAGCAGCCCCCAGGACAGGGGTTCACCCCTCCACTTT.

In this sample, this clonotype turned up a few times. The chain has TRBV5-8 and TRBJ2-7; weak D call: TRBD2 (6 bases). Per the germline V gene, CDR1 is SGHTS and CDR2 is YDEGEE. The CDR3 runs to 15 residues. V lost 1 base to trimming and J lost 3 bases, with 14 bases between them. As DNA, the CDR3 is TGTGCCAGCAGCTTGTCCTCGGGAGCTTACTACGAGCAGTACTTC. Residues: CASSLSSGAYYEQYF.

The rearrangement links TRBV30 to TRBJ1-1; D is perhaps TRBD1 (6 bases). Per germline, CDR1 GTSNPN and CDR2 SVGIG (reference sequence). V was cut by 4 bases and J by 5 bases, with 17 bases left in between. The CDR3 contains 14 residues. The CDR3 is CAWTRGGESTEAFF. The CDR3 DNA reads as TGTGCCTGGACCCGAGGGGGGGAGAGTACTGAAGCTTTCTTT.

V usage is TRBV4-1 and J usage is TRBJ2-7; D is undetermined. Germline CDR1 and CDR2: MGHRA and YSYEKL. With 1 base removed from V and 3 bases from J, the gap between germline ends came to 10 bases. The CDR3 runs to 14 residues. The CDR3, as DNA: TGCGCCAGCAGCCAAGTTGGCAAAATCTACGAGCAGTACTTC. Translation gives CASSQVGKIYEQYF.

This clonotype was seen repeatedly, ten times or more. The chain joins TRBV18 to TRBJ2-1; perhaps TRBD1 as D (5 bases). Between the trimmed V and J ends, which lost 2 bases and 6 bases, there was a span of 14 bases. The CDR3 spans 15 residues. The V gene's germline CDR1 is KGHSH and CDR2 LQKENI. The CDR3 here is CASSPGAPGINEQFF. CDR3 DNA sequence: TGTGCCAGCTCACCAGGGGCCCCGGGCATCAATGAGCAGTTCTTC.

This clonotype was counted many times. V is TRBV20-1 and J is TRBJ2-1, with TRBD2 matching 8 bases. Per germline, CDR1 DFQATT and CDR2 SNEGSKA (reference sequence). Trimming cost V 3 bases and J 7 bases; bases outside gene matches: 8. The CDR3 covers 14 residues. The CDR3 bases are TGCAGTGCTAGGTCGGGGGGGGCGGCTAATGAGCAGTTCTTC. Translating gives CSARSGGAANEQFF.

The chain recombines TRBV29-1 with TRBJ2-1; 7 bases agree with TRBD1. This CDR3 contains 11 residues. Looked up from germline, CDR1 is SQVTM and CDR2 is ANQGSEA. The junction had 3 bases not matched to a gene; V was cut back by 7 bases and J by 6 bases. The CDR3 bases are TGCAGCGGGGGACAGACCAATGAGCAGTTCTTC. This translates into CSGGQTNEQFF.

This clonotype was detected a few times. The chain has TRBV7-9 and TRBJ2-2; D unclear. The CDR3 has 15 residues. Trimming took off 7 bases at V and 0 bases at J, with 12 bases between the two ends. CDR1 and CDR2 from the germline V gene are SEHNR and FQNEAQ (reference sequence). The CDR3 DNA reads TGTGCCAGCACCTCTGGCCGCGCGAACACCGGGGAGCTGTTTTTT. This translates into CASTSGRANTGELFF.

J is TRBJ1-2 and V is TRBV19; D not resolved. V was cut by 3 bases and J by 8 bases, with 19 bases left in between. The V gene's germline CDR1 is LNHDA and CDR2 SQIVND (reference sequence). The CDR3 is 15 residues long. The CDR3 loop reads CASSIPMVAGRGYTF. The DNA of the CDR3 is TGTGCCAGTAGTATCCCAATGGTTGCCGGGAGAGGCTACACCTTC. Based on the CDR3 plus reference TRBV19 and TRBJ1-2, the full variable domain is DGGITQSPKYLFRKEGQNVTLSCEQNLNHDAMYWYRQDPGQGLRLIYYSQIVNDFQKGDIAEGYSVSREKKESFPLTVTSAQKNPTAFYLCASSIPMVAGRGYTFGSGTRLTVV.

This clonotype was recorded many times. V and J are TRBV11-2 and TRBJ2-3; D gene ambiguous. Per the germline V gene, CDR1 is SGHAT and CDR2 is FQNNGV. Between the trimmed V and J ends, which lost 4 bases and 2 bases, there was a span of 10 bases. The CDR3 consists of 14 residues. CDR3 protein: CASSSTILTDTQYF. The DNA for the CDR3 is TGTGCCAGCAGCTCGACAATACTCACAGATACGCAGTATTTT.